The table lists the clone carrying this T cell receptor beta chain with many counts. Preparation of the TCRbeta library used unique molecular identifiers. TCRdb re-called the PCR reads with MiXCR, one entry per CDR3 protein. The sample contains about 100,000 distinct CDR3 sequences, around 6.1% of which appear only once. These data originate in a study of T-cell reconstitution after alpha-beta-depleted transplantation in children. This CDR3 region has 15 residues. Looked up from germline, CDR1 is SNHLY and CDR2 is FYNNEI. V lost 0 bases and J lost 7, with 13 bases in between. This sample comprised PBMCs, mostly from graft donor cells, obtained 60 days after TCRalphabeta/CD19-depleted stem cell transplant. The source is a female patient aged 2-10 years who had a stem cell transplant for Fanconi anemia, so the T cells may come from the graft donor. The rearrangement joins TRBV2 to TRBJ1-5; D is unresolved. CDR3 in DNA: TGTGCCAGCAGTGAAGCGCTTTGGGGAAAACAGCCCCAGCATTTT. It translates to CASSEALWGKQPQHF. The full variable domain, with the rest looked up from reference TRBV2 and TRBJ1-5, is EPEVTQTPSHQVTQMGQEVILRCVPISNHLYFYWYRQILGQKVEFLVSFYNNEISEKSEIFDDQFSVERPDGSNFTLKIRSTKLEDSAMYFCASSEALWGKQPQHFGDGTRLSIL.